These 29 T cell receptor beta chains were all obtained from the same sample, sequenced in a study of T cells in Graves' hyperthyroidism and ophthalmopathy. TCR beta CDR3 regions were amplified from RNA transcripts. HTBI primers were used for first-round RT-PCR of the TCR CDR3. One entry per CDR3 protein, called by TCRdb with MiXCR from the multiplex PCR reads. The repertoire consists of 600,000 or so distinct CDR3 sequences, with 46% occurring once and the leading ten covering roughly 8.2%. Sequencing was performed on peripheral blood or thyroid tissue (not recorded which). The receptors stem from a woman aged 18 to 35 with Graves' hyperthyroidism.

The chain joins TRBV7-2 to TRBJ2-7; D might be TRBD2 (6 bases). The germline gives CDR1 SGHTA, CDR2 FQGNSA. This CDR3 is built from 17 residues. Trimming pared 0 bases from V and 2 bases from J, leaving 17 bases between. This CDR3 is CASSLASGTEHPYEQYF. The CDR3 DNA reads TGTGCCAGCAGCTTAGCGTCAGGGACTGAACATCCCTACGAGCAGTACTTC.

The V gene is TRBV10-3, the J gene TRBJ1-5; no reliable D call. Looked up from germline, CDR1 is ENHRY and CDR2 is SYGVKD. V shed 2 bases and J shed 3 bases, with 8 bases lying between them. The CDR3 spans 14 residues. The CDR3 sequence is CAISEEAVNQPQHF. DNA of the CDR3: TGTGCCATCAGTGAGGAGGCAGTCAATCAGCCCCAGCATTTT.

Remarks on this clonotype: This may come from a read error, since a much larger clone is one base off. The chain is built from TRBV2 and TRBJ1-1, with D perhaps matching TRBD1 (5 bases). The germline V gene encodes CDR1 SNHLY and CDR2 FYNNEI. Trimming took off 4 bases at V and 5 bases at J, with 14 bases between the two ends. The CDR3 is 14 residues long. Here the CDR3 reads CASSAATVVTEAFF. The CDR3 region has the DNA TGTGCCAGCAGTGCAGCGACAGTCGTAACTGAAGCTTTCTTT. The complete variable domain, with remaining parts taken from reference TRBV2 and TRBJ1-1, reads EPEVTQTPSHQVTQMGQEVILRCVPISNHLYFYWYRQILGQKVEFLVSFYNNEISEKSEIFDDQFSVERPDGSNFTLKIRSTKLEDSAMYFCASSAATVVTEAFFGQGTRLTVV.

The V gene is TRBV2, the J gene TRBJ1-2; D unresolved. The CDR3 covers 13 residues. Germline V CDR1 and CDR2: SNHLY, FYNNEI. Trimming shortened V by 2 bases and J by 10 bases, and 14 bases separated the two germline ends. The CDR3 sequence is CASSESIFEAYTF. CDR3 sequence (DNA): TGTGCCAGCAGTGAATCGATCTTCGAGGCCTACACCTTC.

There are a few counts of this clonotype. V and J are TRBV7-8 and TRBJ2-7; D is unclear. This CDR3 has 14 residues. V lost 11 bases, J lost 0 bases, and 17 bases lay in between. Germline loops: CDR1 SGHVS, CDR2 FQNEAQ. CDR3 nucleotide sequence: TGTGCCGTAGCCCCCCGCGGTCCCTCCTACGAGCAGTACTTC. Translation gives CAVAPRGPSYEQYF.

In its sample, this clonotype was seen many times. The genes are TRBV29-1 and TRBJ1-3; D ambiguous. Germline V gene lookup returns CDR1 SQVTM and CDR2 ANQGSEA. The V end lost 4 bases, the J end lost 4 bases, and 8 bases lay between the germline ends. CDR3 length: 12 amino acids. The CDR3 loop reads CSVGTLGNTIYF. The CDR3 region has the DNA TGCAGCGTTGGGACTCTCGGAAACACCATATATTTT. The whole variable domain, remainder taken from reference TRBV29-1 and TRBJ1-3, is SAVISQKPSRDICQRGTSLTIQCQVDSQVTMMFWYRQQPGQSLTLIATANQGSEATYESGFVIDKFPISRPNLTFSTLTVSNMSPEDSSIYLCSVGTLGNTIYFGEGSWLTVV.

The chain recombines TRBV2 with TRBJ1-5; the D is unclear. The V gene lost 4 bases and the J gene lost 5 bases, with 6 bases spanning the gap. This CDR3 contains 12 residues. Germline V gene sequence: CDR1 SNHLY, CDR2 FYNNEI. Written as DNA, the CDR3 is TGTGCCAGCAGTGGGGTTTATCAGCCCCAGCATTTT. This sequence encodes CASSGVYQPQHF. Combining the CDR3 with reference TRBV2 and TRBJ1-5 gives the whole variable domain EPEVTQTPSHQVTQMGQEVILRCVPISNHLYFYWYRQILGQKVEFLVSFYNNEISEKSEIFDDQFSVERPDGSNFTLKIRSTKLEDSAMYFCASSGVYQPQHFGDGTRLSIL.

This clonotype was counted a few times. The V gene is TRBV6-5, the J gene TRBJ1-1; D unresolved. The germline gives CDR1 MNHEY, CDR2 SVGAGI. CDR3 length: 14 residues. The germline V and J ends were trimmed by 4 bases and 1 base, with 10 bases remaining between them. CDR3 coding DNA: TGTGCCAGCAGTTGGACTGTCCAGAACACTGAAGCTTTCTTT. This sequence encodes CASSWTVQNTEAFF.

The chain couples TRBV20-1 to TRBJ1-5; weak D call: TRBD1 (6 bases). Germline loops: CDR1 DFQATT, CDR2 SNEGSKA (reference sequence). CDR3 length: 14 residues. The germline V and J ends were trimmed by 5 bases and 2 bases, with 13 bases remaining between them. The CDR3 here is CSAFGGMGNQPQHF. The CDR3 coding sequence is TGCAGTGCTTTTGGGGGCATGGGCAATCAGCCCCAGCATTTT.

V usage is TRBV29-1 and J usage is TRBJ2-2, with D maybe TRBD2 (5 bases). The V end lost 7 bases, the J end lost 7 bases, and 10 bases lay between the germline ends. Germline-derived CDR1 and CDR2 are SQVTM and ANQGSEA. This CDR3 is built from 11 residues. The CDR3 sequence is CSAYGGGELFF. CDR3 nucleotides: TGCAGCGCCTACGGAGGCGGGGAGCTGTTTTTT.

The rearrangement uses TRBV25-1 and TRBJ1-2, with D possibly matching TRBD1 (5 bases). Germline values: CDR1 MGHDK, CDR2 SYGVNS. V lost 6 bases to trimming and J lost 6 bases, with 14 bases between them. The CDR3 contains 13 residues. DNA of the CDR3: TGTGCCAGCAGCCTAGGGGCACGAGATGGCTACACCTTC. The encoded protein is CASSLGARDGYTF.

This rearrangement joins TRBV7-2 to TRBJ2-5, with a tentative D call TRBD2 (5 bases). The CDR3 length is 15 residues. Germline assignment: CDR1 SGHTA and CDR2 FQGNSA. With 5 bases removed from V and 7 bases from J, the gap between germline ends came to 20 bases. CDR3 bases: TGTGCCAGCAGCCACCGTACCGGAGTCGGAGGGACCCAGTACTTC. It is translated as CASSHRTGVGGTQYF.

This clonotype has a handful of counts. The V gene is TRBV29-1, the J gene TRBJ1-1; weak D call: TRBD1 (6 bases). V lost 3 bases to trimming and J lost 1 base, with 12 bases between them. The CDR3 totals 14 residues. Germline CDR1 and CDR2: SQVTM and ANQGSEA. The CDR3 bases are TGCAGCGTTGATGGGGGGCGGGGGAACACTGAAGCTTTCTTT. Translated: CSVDGGRGNTEAFF.

Comments on this clonotype: A much larger clone sits a single nucleotide away, making a read error possible. As the CDR3 is not closed by the conserved phenylalanine or tryptophan, this likely results from a read error. The rearrangement joins TRBV10-2 to TRBJ1-1; perhaps TRBD1 as D (6 bases). The CDR3 sequence is 14 residues long. CDR1 is WSHSY, CDR2 SAAADI, per germline. Trimming stripped 2 bases from V and 0 bases from J, with 7 bases between. The CDR3, as DNA: TGCGCCAGCAGTGAGGGGGGCTTGAACACTGAAGCTTTCTTA. Amino acid sequence: CASSEGGLNTEAFL.

This clonotype was counted between two and nine times. J is TRBJ2-7 and V is TRBV5-1, with a weak D call TRBD2 (5 bases). V was shortened by 6 bases and J by 0 bases, with 13 bases between the two germline ends. The CDR3 totals 14 residues. The V gene's germline CDR1 is SGHRS and CDR2 YFSETQ. The CDR3 DNA reads TGCGCCAGCACCCTCTTGGGGAGCTCCTACGAGCAGTACTTC. Translation gives CASTLLGSSYEQYF.

In this sample, this clonotype turned up many times. The J gene is TRBJ2-5, the V gene TRBV2; D call uncertain. The V and J ends lost 0 bases and 2 bases respectively, with 4 bases between them. CDR1 is SNHLY, CDR2 FYNNEI, per germline. This CDR3 is 13 amino acids long. CDR3 residues: CASSEAPQETQYF. The CDR3 region has the DNA TGTGCCAGCAGTGAAGCGCCACAAGAGACCCAGTACTTC.

The gene calls are TRBV7-6 and TRBJ2-5; the match to TRBD1 covers 7 bases. The CDR3 has 15 amino acids. Germline assignment: CDR1 SGHVS and CDR2 FNYEAQ. J gave up 7 bases and V 5 bases, and 13 bases lay outside the gene matches. The CDR3, as DNA: TGTGCCAGCAGCCATTCGGACAGGCGGATGGGGACCCAGTACTTC. As protein: CASSHSDRRMGTQYF.

This clonotype came up many times. The rearrangement links TRBV15 to TRBJ1-4; D not resolved. CDR1 and CDR2 (germline): LNHNV, YYDKDF (reference sequence). With 0 bases removed from V and 8 bases from J, the gap between germline ends came to 13 bases. This CDR3 spans 15 amino acids. The CDR3: CATSRDSRTSEKLFF. The DNA of the CDR3 is TGTGCCACCAGCAGAGATTCGAGGACGTCGGAAAAACTGTTTTTT.

This chain uses TRBV20-1 with TRBJ2-7; 11 nucleotides match TRBD2. V was clipped by 0 bases and J by 5 bases; unmatched bases: 3. Germline V gives CDR1 DFQATT, CDR2 SNEGSKA (reference sequence). This CDR3 region has 14 residues. CDR3 loop: CSARDTSGSNEQYF. CDR3 nucleotides: TGCAGTGCTAGAGATACTAGCGGGAGTAACGAGCAGTACTTC.

On this clonotype: One base away lies a much larger clone, so this may be a sequencing read error. J is TRBJ1-5 and V is TRBV2; no clear D gene. The ends were cut back, 4 bases at V and 4 bases at J, with 8 bases in the middle. CDR1 is SNHLY, CDR2 FYNNEI, per germline. This CDR3 is built from 13 residues. The CDR3 here is CASSGAENQPQHF. Here the CDR3 DNA reads TGTGCCAGCAGTGGGGCGGAGAATCAGCCCCAGCATTTT.

This clonotype was seen ten or more times. The chain links TRBV24-1 to TRBJ2-7; no clear D gene. Germline-derived CDR1 and CDR2 are KGHDR and SFDVKD. The V end lost 4 bases, the J end lost 7 bases, and 7 bases lay between the germline ends. CDR3 length equals 11 residues. The CDR3 protein is CATSEGKEQYF. The CDR3 DNA reads TGTGCCACCAGTGAAGGGAAAGAGCAGTACTTC.

The chain employs TRBV11-1 and TRBJ2-7; D may be TRBD2 (5 bases). This CDR3 is built from 13 residues. Looked up from germline, CDR1 is SGHAT and CDR2 is FQDESV (reference sequence). The ends were cut back, 4 bases at V and 0 bases at J, with 7 bases in the middle. CDR3 sequence reads: CASSYSASYEQYF. The CDR3 DNA sequence: TGTGCCAGCAGCTATAGCGCCTCCTACGAGCAGTACTTC.

As regards this clonotype: One end of the junction is discordant with germline, which a read error may explain. The CDR3 DNA is TGCGCCAGCAGCGTACTAGCGGGCCTTCGCGAGCAGTACTTC. The encoded protein is CASSVLAGLREQYF. The chain uses TRBV9 and TRBJ2-7; 9 nucleotides line up with TRBD2. Germline V lookup: CDR1 SGDLS, CDR2 YYNGEE. The CDR3 is 14 amino acids.

The CDR3 sequence: CATLGGRFGYGYTF. In DNA form, the CDR3 reads TGTGCCACCCTAGGGGGGCGGTTTGGCTATGGCTACACCTTC. The J gene is TRBJ1-2, the V gene TRBV12-5; TRBD1 is a possible D gene (6 bases). The length of the CDR3 is 14 residues. Germline CDR1 is LGHNT and CDR2 is FRNRAP. Full variable domain (missing parts from reference TRBV12-5 and TRBJ1-2): DARVTQTPRHKVTEMGQEVTMRCQPILGHNTVFWYRQTMMQGLELLAYFRNRAPLDDSGMPKDRFSAEMPDATLATLKIQPSEPRDSAVYFCATLGGRFGYGYTFGSGTRLTVV.

The chain uses TRBV7-2 and TRBJ1-5; 9 bases align to TRBD1. This CDR3 comprises 19 residues. Trimming took 1 base from V and 0 from J; bases not matched to a gene: 10. Germline values: CDR1 SGHTA, CDR2 FQGNSA. The CDR3 region is CASSLGKGTGYYSNQPQHF. DNA for the CDR3: TGTGCCAGCAGCTTAGGTAAAGGGACAGGGTACTATAGCAATCAGCCCCAGCATTTT.

As concerns this clonotype: A single base separates this from a much larger clone, so it may be a read error. The V call is TRBV7-2, the J call TRBJ2-5; 8 bases fit TRBD2. The CDR3 runs 14 residues. Germline V lookup: CDR1 SGHTA, CDR2 FQGNSA. CDR3 bases: TGTGCCGGCAGCTTCGGGACTAGTGTTGAGACCCAGTACTTC. Its translation is CAGSFGTSVETQYF.

This chain connects TRBV4-2 to TRBJ2-5; no firm D call. CDR1 is LGHNA, CDR2 YNFKEQ, per germline. V was shortened by 5 bases and J by 1 base, with 11 bases between the two germline ends. This CDR3 has 14 amino acids. CDR3 coding DNA: TGTGCCAGCAGCACCCAACGGCTCCAAGAGACCCAGTACTTC. As protein: CASSTQRLQETQYF.

The chain links TRBV7-9 to TRBJ1-1; D is unclear. The germline V gene encodes CDR1 SEHNR and CDR2 FQNEAQ (reference sequence). Trimming shortened V by 1 base and J by 5 bases, and 17 bases separated the two germline ends. The CDR3 extends over 16 amino acids. The chain's CDR3 is CASSLVASGKETEAFF. The CDR3 DNA reads TGTGCCAGCAGCTTAGTGGCGAGTGGGAAGGAGACTGAAGCTTTCTTT.

This clonotype has just a few counts. This chain links TRBV5-1 with TRBJ1-1, with D possibly TRBD1 on 6 matching bases. V was cut by 2 bases and J by 6 bases, with 11 bases left in between. CDR3 length equals 13 residues. CDR1 and CDR2 from the germline V gene are SGHRS and YFSETQ. The DNA of the CDR3 is TGCGCCAGCAGCTTTACAGGGACCCCTGAAGCTTTCTTT. It codes for CASSFTGTPEAFF.